These 11 T cell receptor beta chains share one sample of origin, sequenced in a study of T cell changes during pregnancy in multiple sclerosis. Data came from immunoSEQ multiplex PCR; TCRdb stores just in-frame clones and leaves some out. The sample records 70,000 to 100,000 clones, approximately 92% being singletons. The sequencing used peripheral blood, collected in the third trimester of pregnancy. The source of these receptors is a female donor in good health, enrolled as a control in a pregnancy study.

CDR3 region: CASSKPGQLNYYEQYF. CDR3 coding DNA: TGTGCCAGCAGCAAACCGGGACAGCTTAATTACTACGAGCAGTACTTC. The chain is built from TRBV21-1 and TRBJ2-7; the table's TRBD1 call for D was not verified on the DNA. TRBV21-1 is assigned pseudogene status. The CDR3 is made up of 16 amino acids.

This chain connects TRBV5-1 to TRBJ1-3, with D perhaps TRBD1 (6 bases). The CDR3 covers 15 residues. Germline assignment: CDR1 SGHRS and CDR2 YFSETQ. Trimming took off 1 base at V and 4 bases at J, with 12 bases between the two ends. The CDR3 loop is CASSLTGLAGNTIYF. The CDR3 region has the DNA TGCGCCAGCAGCTTGACAGGGTTAGCCGGAAACACCATATATTTT.

The chain carries TRBV27 and TRBJ1-2; 7 positions agree with TRBD1. V lost 3 bases and J lost 1; bases outside the gene matches: 2. This CDR3 has 14 residues. Germline V gives CDR1 MNHEY, CDR2 SMNVEV (reference sequence). The CDR3 nucleotides read TGTGCCAGCAGTTTGGACAGGTTTAACTATGGCTACACCTTC. As protein: CASSLDRFNYGYTF.

This sequence joins TRBV5-1 and TRBJ1-1, with 8 positions matching TRBD1. Germline V gene sequence: CDR1 SGHRS, CDR2 YFSETQ. With V trimmed by 3 bases and J by 3 bases, 1 base remained unmatched. CDR3 length equals 13 residues. For the CDR3, the DNA is TGCGCCAGCAGCTCACAGGGGGACACTGAAGCTTTCTTT. Translated: CASSSQGDTEAFF.

The V and J genes are TRBV5-1 and TRBJ2-3, with TRBD2 identical over 10 bases. The V segment lost 0 bases and the J segment 7 bases; nucleotides outside the gene matches: 11. Germline CDR1 is SGHRS and CDR2 is YFSETQ. This CDR3 contains 17 residues. CDR3 nucleotide sequence: TGCGCCAGCAGCTTGGCCTCACTAGCGGGACTCGTAAATACGCAGTATTTT. It codes for CASSLASLAGLVNTQYF.

The CDR3 sequence is CASTPSRERDTQYF. The CDR3 DNA reads TGTGCCAGTACCCCCTCTCGGGAGCGGGATACGCAGTATTTT. J is TRBJ2-3 and V is TRBV19; perhaps TRBD2 as D (6 bases). The V and J ends lost 7 bases and 6 bases respectively, with 17 bases between them. Germline V CDR1 and CDR2: LNHDA, SQIVND (reference sequence). The CDR3 is 14 residues long. Looking up the rest from reference TRBV19 and TRBJ2-3 gives the full variable domain: DGGITQSPKYLFRKEGQNVTLSCEQNLNHDAMYWYRQDPGQGLRLIYYSQIVNDFQKGDIAEGYSVSREKKESFPLTVTSAQKNPTAFYLCASTPSRERDTQYFGPGTRLTVL.

The chain couples TRBV7-9 to TRBJ2-3, with TRBD2 as a possible D gene (6 bases). Trimming took 5 bases from V and 2 from J, leaving 14 bases between them. This CDR3 is built from 15 residues. Germline V gene sequence: CDR1 SEHNR, CDR2 FQNEAQ (reference sequence). The CDR3 region is CASSASSGFTDTQYF. DNA for the CDR3: TGTGCCAGCAGCGCATCCAGCGGGTTCACAGATACGCAGTATTTT.

This chain links TRBV5-6 with TRBJ1-5; 7 nucleotides align to TRBD1. Losses at the gene ends were 4 bases for V and 0 bases for J; bases not matched to a gene: 10. Germline-derived CDR1 and CDR2 are SGHDT and YYEEEE. The CDR3 totals 17 residues. For the CDR3, the DNA is TGTGCCAGCAGCCCTGGCGGGTGGGACAGTAGCAATCAGCCCCAGCATTTT. This encodes CASSPGGWDSSNQPQHF.

The chain carries TRBV5-1 and TRBJ2-7, with D possibly TRBD1 on 6 matching bases. Germline lookup yields CDR1 SGHRS and CDR2 YFSETQ. The V end lost 3 bases, the J end lost 2 bases, and 15 bases lay between the germline ends. This CDR3 has 15 amino acids. For the CDR3, the DNA is TGCGCCAGCAGCTCAGAGCCGGCAGGGGCCTACGAGCAGTACTTC. Encoded protein: CASSSEPAGAYEQYF.

A single count supports this clone. The genes are TRBV10-3 and TRBJ2-7, with a tentative D call TRBD2 (5 bases). V shed 0 bases and J shed 2 bases, with 8 bases lying between them. Germline CDR1 and CDR2: ENHRY and SYGVKD. The CDR3 consists of 14 residues. The CDR3 DNA reads as TGTGCCATCAGTGAGTCGGAGGACCCCTACGAGCAGTACTTC. It yields the protein CAISESEDPYEQYF.

V gene TRBV5-4 combines with J gene TRBJ1-4, with D possibly being TRBD1 (6 bases). The V end was cut by 0 bases, the J end by 8 bases, with 11 bases between. CDR3 length: 14 residues. Germline V gene lookup returns CDR1 SGHNT and CDR2 YYREEE (reference sequence). CDR3 nucleotides: TGTGCCAGCAGCTTGGCGGCTGGGGGCGAAAAACTGTTTTTT. Translation gives CASSLAAGGEKLFF.